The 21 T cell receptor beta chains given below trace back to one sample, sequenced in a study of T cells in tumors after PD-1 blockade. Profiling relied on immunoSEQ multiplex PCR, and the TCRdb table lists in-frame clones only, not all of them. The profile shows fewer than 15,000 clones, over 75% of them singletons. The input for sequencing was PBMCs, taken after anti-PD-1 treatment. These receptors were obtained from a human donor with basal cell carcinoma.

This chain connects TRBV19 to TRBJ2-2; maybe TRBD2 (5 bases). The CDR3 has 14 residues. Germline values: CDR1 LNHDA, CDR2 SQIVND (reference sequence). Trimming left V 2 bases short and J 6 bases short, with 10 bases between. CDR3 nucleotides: TGTGCCAGTAGTATAAGAGTGGAGGCCGGGGAGCTGTTTTTT. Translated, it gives CASSIRVEAGELFF.

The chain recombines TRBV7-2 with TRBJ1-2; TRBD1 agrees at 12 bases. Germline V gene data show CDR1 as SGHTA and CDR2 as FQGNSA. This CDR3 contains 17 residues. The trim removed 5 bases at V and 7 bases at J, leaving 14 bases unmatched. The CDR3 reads CASSLGTGGASASGYTF. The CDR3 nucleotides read TGTGCCAGCAGCCTAGGGACAGGGGGCGCATCCGCATCTGGCTACACCTTC.

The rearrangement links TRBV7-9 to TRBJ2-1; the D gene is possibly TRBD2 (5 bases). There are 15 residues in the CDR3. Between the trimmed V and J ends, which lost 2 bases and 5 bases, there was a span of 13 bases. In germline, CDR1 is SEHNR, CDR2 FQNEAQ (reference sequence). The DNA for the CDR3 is TGTGCCAGCAGCTTAAATCGGGGTTCGGACAATGAGCAGTTCTTC. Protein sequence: CASSLNRGSDNEQFF.

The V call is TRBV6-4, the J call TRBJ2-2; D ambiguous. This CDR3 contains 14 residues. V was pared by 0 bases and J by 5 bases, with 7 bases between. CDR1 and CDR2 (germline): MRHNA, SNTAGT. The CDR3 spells CASSDSSSTGELFF. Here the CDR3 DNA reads TGTGCCAGCAGTGACTCGTCCTCGACCGGGGAGCTGTTTTTT.

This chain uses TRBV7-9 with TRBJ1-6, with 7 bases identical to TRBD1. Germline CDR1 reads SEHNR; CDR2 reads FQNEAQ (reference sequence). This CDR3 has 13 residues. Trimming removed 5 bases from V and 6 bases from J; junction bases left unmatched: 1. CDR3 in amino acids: CASSRDSNSPLHF. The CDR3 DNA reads TGTGCCAGCAGCCGGGACAGTAATTCACCCCTCCACTTT.

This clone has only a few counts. In DNA form, the CDR3 reads TGTGCCAGCAGCTTAGGCCTTTGGACAGCTGGAAACACCATATATTTT. Encoded protein: CASSLGLWTAGNTIYF. The chain uses TRBV7-2 and TRBJ1-3, with D perhaps matching TRBD1 (6 bases). The CDR3 is made up of 16 amino acids. V was shortened by 1 base and J by 2 bases, with 12 bases between the two germline ends. Germline CDR1 and CDR2: SGHTA and FQGNSA. Combining the CDR3 with reference TRBV7-2 and TRBJ1-3 gives the whole variable domain GAGVSQSPSNKVTEKGKDVELRCDPISGHTALYWYRQSLGQGLEFLIYFQGNSAPDKSGLPSDRFSAERTGGSVSTLTIQRTQQEDSAVYLCASSLGLWTAGNTIYFGEGSWLTVV.

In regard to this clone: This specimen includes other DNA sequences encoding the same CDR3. The CDR3 sequence is CASSSGERETQYF. As DNA, the CDR3 is TGTGCCAGTAGCTCAGGGGAGCGGGAGACCCAGTACTTC. The chain has TRBV6-2 or TRBV6-3 and TRBJ2-5; TRBD1 might be the D (6 bases). This CDR3 contains 13 residues. Germline values: CDR1 MNHEY, CDR2 SVGEGT. The germline V and J ends were trimmed by 9 bases and 5 bases, with 16 bases remaining between them.

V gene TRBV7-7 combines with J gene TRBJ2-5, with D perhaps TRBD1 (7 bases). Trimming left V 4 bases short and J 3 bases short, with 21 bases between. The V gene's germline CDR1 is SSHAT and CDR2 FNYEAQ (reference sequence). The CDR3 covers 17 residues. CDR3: CASSSNRVGGTEETQYF. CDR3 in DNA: TGTGCCAGCAGCTCCAACCGAGTCGGAGGGACAGAAGAGACCCAGTACTTC.

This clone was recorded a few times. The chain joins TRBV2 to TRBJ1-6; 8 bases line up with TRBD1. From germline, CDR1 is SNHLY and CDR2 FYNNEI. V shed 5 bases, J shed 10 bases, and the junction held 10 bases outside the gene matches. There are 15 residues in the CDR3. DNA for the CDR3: TGTGCCAGCAGTCAGGCCTCACAGGGGGACTCACCCCTCCACTTT. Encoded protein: CASSQASQGDSPLHF.

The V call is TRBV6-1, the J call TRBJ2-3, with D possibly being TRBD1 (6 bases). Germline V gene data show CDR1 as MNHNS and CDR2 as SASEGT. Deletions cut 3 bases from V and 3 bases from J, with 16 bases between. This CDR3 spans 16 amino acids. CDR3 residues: CASSEIGGRLTDTQYF. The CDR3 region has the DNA TGTGCCAGCAGTGAGATTGGGGGCAGGTTAACAGATACGCAGTATTTT.

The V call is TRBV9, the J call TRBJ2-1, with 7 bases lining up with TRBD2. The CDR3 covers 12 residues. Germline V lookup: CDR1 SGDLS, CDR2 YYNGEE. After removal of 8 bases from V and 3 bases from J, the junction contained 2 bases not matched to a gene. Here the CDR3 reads CASGTNYNEQFF. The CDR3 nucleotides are TGTGCCAGTGGGACTAACTACAATGAGCAGTTCTTC.

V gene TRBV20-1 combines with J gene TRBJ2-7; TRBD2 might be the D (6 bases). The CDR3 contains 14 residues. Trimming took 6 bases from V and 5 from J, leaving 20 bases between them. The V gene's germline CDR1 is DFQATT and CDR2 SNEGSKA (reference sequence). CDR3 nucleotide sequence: TGCAGTGCGAGTACTAGCTCAAGGTACAACGAGCAGTACTTC. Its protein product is CSASTSSRYNEQYF.

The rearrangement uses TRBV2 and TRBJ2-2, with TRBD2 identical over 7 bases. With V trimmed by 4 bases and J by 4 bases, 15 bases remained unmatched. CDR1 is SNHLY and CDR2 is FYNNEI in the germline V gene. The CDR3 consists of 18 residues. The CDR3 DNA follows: TGTGCCAGCAGTGTGGTTCGTGCGGGCCTAGCGGCCACCGGGGAGCTGTTTTTT. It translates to CASSVVRAGLAATGELFF.

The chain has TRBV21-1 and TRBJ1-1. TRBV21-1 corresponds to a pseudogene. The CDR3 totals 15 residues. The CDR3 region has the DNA TGTGCCAGCAGCAAAAGATCGGATATAGGCACTGAAGCTTTCTTT. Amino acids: CASSKRSDIGTEAFF.

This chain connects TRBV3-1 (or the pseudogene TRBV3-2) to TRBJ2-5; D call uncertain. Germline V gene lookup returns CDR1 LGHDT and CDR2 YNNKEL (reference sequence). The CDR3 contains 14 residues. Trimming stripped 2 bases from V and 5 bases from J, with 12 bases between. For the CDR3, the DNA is TGTGCCAGCAGCCAATTTCATGAAGGGGAGACCCAGTACTTC. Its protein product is CASSQFHEGETQYF.

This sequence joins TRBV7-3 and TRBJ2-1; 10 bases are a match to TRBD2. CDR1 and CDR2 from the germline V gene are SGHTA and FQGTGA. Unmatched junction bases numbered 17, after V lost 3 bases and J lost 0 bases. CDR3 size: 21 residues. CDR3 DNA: TGTGCCAGCAGCTTCCCCTATTCTAGCGGGGGCTCGTTAAGCTCCTACAATGAGCAGTTCTTC. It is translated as CASSFPYSSGGSLSSYNEQFF.

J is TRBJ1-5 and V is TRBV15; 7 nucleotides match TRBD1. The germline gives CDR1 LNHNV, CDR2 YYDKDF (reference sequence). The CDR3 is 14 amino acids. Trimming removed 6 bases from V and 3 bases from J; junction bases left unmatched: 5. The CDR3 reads CATRGDRANQPQHF. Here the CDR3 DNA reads TGTGCCACCAGGGGAGACAGGGCCAATCAGCCCCAGCATTTT.

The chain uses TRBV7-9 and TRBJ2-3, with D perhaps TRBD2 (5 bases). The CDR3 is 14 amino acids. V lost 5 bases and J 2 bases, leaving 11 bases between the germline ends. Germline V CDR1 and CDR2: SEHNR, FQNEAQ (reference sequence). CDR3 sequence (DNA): TGTGCCAGCAGCCGTACGGGGTTCACAGATACGCAGTATTTT. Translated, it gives CASSRTGFTDTQYF.

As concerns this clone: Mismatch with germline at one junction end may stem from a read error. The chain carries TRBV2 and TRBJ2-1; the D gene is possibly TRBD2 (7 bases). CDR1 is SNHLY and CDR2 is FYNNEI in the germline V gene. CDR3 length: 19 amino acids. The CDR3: CARSDGGGRAGSSYNEQFF. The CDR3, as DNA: TGTGCCCGCAGTGATGGGGGGGGGCGGGCGGGGAGCTCCTACAATGAGCAGTTCTTC.

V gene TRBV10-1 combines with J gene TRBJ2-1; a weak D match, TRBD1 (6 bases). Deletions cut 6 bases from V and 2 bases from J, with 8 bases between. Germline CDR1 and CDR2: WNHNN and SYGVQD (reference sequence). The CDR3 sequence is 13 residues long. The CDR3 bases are TGCGCCAGCAGCGGGGACACCTACAATGAGCAGTTCTTC. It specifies CASSGDTYNEQFF.

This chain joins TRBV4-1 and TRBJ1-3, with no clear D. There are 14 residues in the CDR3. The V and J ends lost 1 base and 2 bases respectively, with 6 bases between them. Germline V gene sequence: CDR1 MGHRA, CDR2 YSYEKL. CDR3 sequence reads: CASSQVYPGNTIYF. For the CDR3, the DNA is TGCGCCAGCAGCCAAGTATATCCTGGAAACACCATATATTTT.